Listed below are T cell receptor beta chains from one sample, sequenced in a study of blood T cell repertoires in COVID-19. Clones were read by immunoSEQ multiplex PCR, and TCRdb kept only the in-frame ones, dropping some. This table holds 150,000 to 180,000 clones, over 60% found once. The sample was peripheral blood. The source of these receptors is a man older than 75 with acute or convalescent COVID-19. Both conserved end residues are part of each CDR3. The order of the fields is V gene, clone size, D gene, J gene, CDR3 protein, CDR3 DNA. The D gene is left open where the match is weak. A row's size may be missing; if present it is once, few, many or a size class.

TRBV7-3	once	-	TRBJ2-7	CASSTMGGEQYF	TGTGCCAGCAGCACTATGGGGGGCGAGCAGTACTTC
TRBV12-5	-	-	TRBJ2-2	CASGLNLADTGELFF	TGTGCTAGTGGTTTGAATCTGGCAGACACCGGGGAGCTGTTTTTT
TRBV5-4	-	-	TRBJ2-3	CASTHRGYTDTQYF	TGTGCCAGCACTCATCGGGGGTACACAGATACGCAGTATTTT
TRBV5-4	-	TRBD1	TRBJ1-6	CASSLAPGGGSPLHF	TGTGCCAGCAGCTTGGCGCCAGGGGGTGGTTCACCCCTCCACTTT
TRBV27	-	-	TRBJ2-7	CASSLLSGYEQYF	TGTGCCAGCAGTTTATTGTCCGGCTACGAGCAGTACTTC
TRBV28	-	-	TRBJ2-2	CASGAQGNTGELFF	TGTGCCAGCGGCGCACAGGGGAACACCGGGGAGCTGTTTTTT
TRBV6-4	-	-	TRBJ2-3	CASSDSGERTQYF	TGTGCCAGCAGTGACTCGGGTGAGCGTACGCAGTATTTT
TRBV19	-	TRBD1	TRBJ2-1	CASIGTGGPYNEQFF	TGTGCCAGTATCGGGACAGGCGGACCCTACAATGAGCAGTTCTTC
TRBV30	-	TRBD1	TRBJ2-6	CAWRVGTAVSGANVLTF	TGTGCCTGGAGGGTGGGGACAGCGGTCTCTGGGGCCAACGTCCTGACTTTC
TRBV5-5	-	TRBD2	TRBJ2-1	CASSLLRGRLEEQFF	TGTGCCAGCAGCTTGCTGCGGGGGAGGCTAGAGGAGCAGTTCTTC
TRBV7-9	-	TRBD2	TRBJ2-3	CASSPLAGASTDTQYF	TGTGCCAGCAGCCCCTTAGCGGGGGCCAGCACAGATACGCAGTATTTT
TRBV4-2	-	TRBD1	TRBJ2-3	CASSQVGTGADTQYF	TGTGCCAGCAGCCAAGTCGGGACAGGGGCCGATACGCAGTATTTT
TRBV19	-	-	TRBJ1-5	CAMDAGRHQPQHF	TGTGCCATGGACGCGGGGCGGCATCAGCCCCAGCATTTT
TRBV19	few	-	TRBJ1-1	CATCPPGNTEAFF	TGTGCCACTTGTCCCCCCGGGAACACTGAAGCTTTCTTT
TRBV7-7	few	TRBD2	TRBJ2-2	CASSLAGGAGELFF	TGTGCTAGCAGCTTAGCGGGCGGGGCCGGGGAGCTGTTTTTT
TRBV5-1	-	-	TRBJ2-7	CASKSGIWMDEQYF	TGCGCCAGCAAATCAGGTATTTGGATGGACGAGCAGTACTTC
TRBV7-9	-	TRBD2	TRBJ2-3	CASSASGGQSDTQYF	TGTGCCAGCAGCGCAAGCGGGGGCCAAAGTGATACGCAGTATTTT
TRBV7-2	-	-	TRBJ2-5	CASSLVWGRTETQYF	TGTGCCAGCAGCTTAGTATGGGGGCGTACGGAGACCCAGTACTTC
TRBV7-2	few	-	TRBJ1-2	CASSPFGTGGYTF	TGTGCCAGCAGTCCCTTTGGAACGGGGGGCTACACCTTC
TRBV7-2	-	-	TRBJ1-5	CASSSFGGGGNQPQHF	TGTGCCAGCAGCTCGTTTGGGGGGGGAGGCAATCAGCCCCAGCATTTT
TRBV21-1	-	-	TRBJ1-1	CASSFGCPGTGPGAEAFF	TGTGCCAGCAGCTTCGGATGTCCCGGGACAGGGCCCGGGGCTGAAGCTTTCTTT
TRBV29-1	-	-	TRBJ1-1	CSVEDIGAEAFF	TGCAGCGTTGAAGATATAGGGGCTGAAGCTTTCTTT
TRBV5-6	once	-	TRBJ2-2	CASSLSQVTGELFF	TGTGCCAGCAGCTTGTCCCAGGTCACCGGGGAGCTGTTTTTT
TRBV10-3	-	TRBD1	TRBJ1-2	CAISEGTGGYGYTF	TGTGCCATCAGTGAAGGGACAGGGGGCTATGGCTACACCTTC
TRBV11-2	-	-	TRBJ2-5	CASSPRRVRETQYF	TGTGCCAGCAGCCCACGGAGGGTTCGCGAGACCCAGTACTTC
TRBV28	-	-	TRBJ1-2	CASSPSGYGYTF	TGTGCCAGCAGTCCCTCGGGTTATGGCTACACCTTC
TRBV9	-	TRBD1	TRBJ2-1	CASTLGDRVVNEQFF	TGTGCCAGCACCCTAGGGGACAGGGTAGTCAATGAGCAGTTCTTC
TRBV28	-	-	TRBJ1-2	CASNGGLYGYTF	TGTGCCAGCAACGGGGGGCTCTATGGCTACACCTTC
TRBV11-3	-	-	TRBJ2-5	CASSSGPVARETQYF	TGTGCCAGCAGCAGCGGACCCGTTGCTCGAGAGACCCAGTACTTC
TRBV19	-	-	TRBJ1-2	CASTSERRVFGGGYTF	TGTGCCAGTACCTCCGAACGGCGGGTTTTCGGGGGTGGCTACACCTTC
TRBV7-6	-	TRBD2	TRBJ2-1	CASSLELAVGNEQFF	TGTGCCAGCAGCTTAGAACTAGCGGTCGGCAATGAGCAGTTCTTC
TRBV12-3/TRBV12-4	-	-	TRBJ1-1	CASSSRGNTEAFF	TGTGCCAGCAGTTCACGGGGAAACACTGAAGCTTTCTTT
TRBV28	-	TRBD2	TRBJ2-3	CASSRPGGHTDTQYF	TGTGCCAGCAGCAGGCCGGGGGGGCATACAGATACGCAGTATTTT
TRBV7-2	-	-	TRBJ2-7	CASSPPPGTTYEQYF	TGTGCCAGCAGCCCCCCCCCGGGGACAACCTACGAGCAGTACTTC
TRBV10-3	-	-	TRBJ1-2	CAISASKGDVYGYTF	TGTGCCATCAGTGCCTCAAAGGGGGACGTCTATGGCTACACCTTC
TRBV6-1	-	TRBD1	TRBJ1-6	CASSPGTAKNSPLHF	TGTGCCAGCAGTCCAGGGACAGCTAAGAATTCACCCCTCCACTTT
TRBV24-1	-	TRBD1	TRBJ2-5	CATSDGQGGQETQYF	TGTGCCACCAGTGATGGACAGGGGGGCCAAGAGACCCAGTACTTC
TRBV3-1/TRBV3-2	few	-	TRBJ1-2	CASSQAPGSNYGYTF	TGTGCCAGCAGCCAAGCACCAGGATCCAACTATGGCTACACCTTC
TRBV11-2	-	-	TRBJ1-3	CASRTSGLGGNTIYF	TGTGCCAGCAGGACATCAGGTTTGGGCGGAAACACCATATATTTT
TRBV11-2	-	TRBD2	TRBJ2-1	CASSLDAGDYNEQFF	TGTGCCAGCAGCTTAGATGCGGGGGACTACAATGAGCAGTTCTTC
TRBV10-3	-	TRBD1	TRBJ1-1	CAISRQGGGEAFF	TGTGCCATCAGTAGACAGGGGGGCGGTGAAGCTTTCTTT
TRBV24-1	-	-	TRBJ2-1	CATSDSQGKNEQFF	TGTGCCACCAGTGATTCTCAGGGCAAGAATGAGCAGTTCTTC
TRBV7-2	-	-	TRBJ1-4	CASSLAPVSGGGEKLFF	TGTGCCAGCAGCTTAGCGCCGGTCTCCGGGGGGGGTGAAAAACTGTTTTTT
TRBV28	-	-	TRBJ1-5	CASSFDSGRPQHF	TGTGCCAGCAGTTTCGATAGCGGTCGGCCCCAGCATTTT
TRBV2	-	-	TRBJ2-1	CASSEMVSSYNEQFF	TGTGCCAGCAGTGAAATGGTGAGCTCCTACAATGAGCAGTTCTTC
TRBV28	-	TRBD1	TRBJ1-5	CASRAGQGRRPQHF	TGTGCCAGCAGGGCGGGACAGGGGAGGCGGCCCCAGCATTTT
TRBV2	-	-	TRBJ1-4	CASRWTKNEKLFF	TGTGCCAGCCGGTGGACTAAAAATGAAAAACTGTTTTTT
TRBV19	-	TRBD2	TRBJ2-1	CASRGGPYNEQFF	TGTGCCAGTCGGGGAGGGCCCTACAATGAGCAGTTCTTC
TRBV15	-	-	TRBJ2-2	CATQLGEEELFF	TGTGCCACACAACTCGGGGAGGAGGAGCTGTTTTTT
TRBV27	-	TRBD1	TRBJ1-5	CASEPKGVRGYQPQHF	TGTGCCAGCGAACCCAAGGGGGTCAGGGGGTACCAGCCCCAGCATTTT
TRBV7-2	-	-	TRBJ2-7	CASSLAWASTYEQYF	TGTGCCAGCAGCTTAGCTTGGGCCTCTACCTACGAGCAGTACTTC
TRBV19	few	TRBD2	TRBJ2-5	CASRGGGAGETQYF	TGTGCCAGTAGGGGCGGGGGGGCCGGAGAGACCCAGTACTTC
TRBV7-6	-	-	TRBJ2-2	CASSLAARATGELFF	TGTGCCAGCAGCTTAGCCGCCAGGGCCACCGGGGAGCTGTTTTTT